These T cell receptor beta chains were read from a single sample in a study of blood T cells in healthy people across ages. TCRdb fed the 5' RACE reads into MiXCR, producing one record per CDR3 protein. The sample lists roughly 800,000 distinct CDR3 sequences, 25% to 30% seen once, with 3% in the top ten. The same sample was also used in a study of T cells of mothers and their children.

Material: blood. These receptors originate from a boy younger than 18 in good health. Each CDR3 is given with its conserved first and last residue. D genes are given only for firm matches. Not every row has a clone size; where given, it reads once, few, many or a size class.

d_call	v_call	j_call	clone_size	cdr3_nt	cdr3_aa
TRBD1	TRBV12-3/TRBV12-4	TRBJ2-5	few	TGTGCCAGCAGTCGGGGGACAGGAGGTCAAGAGACCCAGTACTTC	CASSRGTGGQETQYF
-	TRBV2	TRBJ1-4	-	TGTGCCAGCAGTCCAGAGAATGAAAAACTGTTTTTT	CASSPENEKLFF
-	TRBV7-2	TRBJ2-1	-	TGTACCAGCAGCTTAGGGGACTTTGTCAATGAGCAGTTCTTC	CTSSLGDFVNEQFF
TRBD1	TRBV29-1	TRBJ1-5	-	TGCAGCGTTATGAGGGGGACAGACAATCAGCCCCAGCATTTT	CSVMRGTDNQPQHF
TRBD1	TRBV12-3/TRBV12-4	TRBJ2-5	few	TGTGCCAGCAGTCCAACCGACAGGGGGAATGCGCAGACCCAGTACTTC	CASSPTDRGNAQTQYF
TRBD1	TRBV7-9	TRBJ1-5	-	TGTGCCAGCGGTAGAGGGACAGGGATCAATCAGCCCCAGCATTTT	CASGRGTGINQPQHF
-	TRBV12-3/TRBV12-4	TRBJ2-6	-	TGTGCCAGCAGTTGGGCCGCGGGGCCGTGGGGGGCCAACGTCCTGACTTTC	CASSWAAGPWGANVLTF
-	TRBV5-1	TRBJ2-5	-	TGCGCCAGCACCCGGGACCGGACCCCAGAGACCCAGTACTTC	CASTRDRTPETQYF
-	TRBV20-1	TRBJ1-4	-	TGCAGTGCTAGTTGGGGCGGTGAAAAACTGTTTTTT	CSASWGGEKLFF
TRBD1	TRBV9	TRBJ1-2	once	TGTGCCAGCACCAAGGGACAGGGATTGTATGGCTACACCTTC	CASTKGQGLYGYTF
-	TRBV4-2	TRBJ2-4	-	TGTGCCAGCAGACTAGGGGGGTCAAAAAACATTCAGTACTTC	CASRLGGSKNIQYF
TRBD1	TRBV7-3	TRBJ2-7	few	TGTGCCAGCAGCCCGACGACAGGGGCGAAGCAGTACTTC	CASSPTTGAKQYF
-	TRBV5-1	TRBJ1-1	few	TGCGCCAGCAGCCCGGGGGAGCGGGTGAACACTGAAGCTTTCTTT	CASSPGERVNTEAFF
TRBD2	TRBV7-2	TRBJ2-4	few	TGTGCCAGCAGCTTGACTAGCGGGGGTTTAAACATTCAGTACTTC	CASSLTSGGLNIQYF
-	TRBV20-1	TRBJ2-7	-	TGCAGTGCTAGACGCCCAGGAACGCTCCCCTACGAGCAGTACTTC	CSARRPGTLPYEQYF
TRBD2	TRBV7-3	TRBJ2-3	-	TGTGCCAGCAGCGAAGCGGGGAAGGGCACAGATACGCAGTATTTT	CASSEAGKGTDTQYF
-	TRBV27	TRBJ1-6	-	TGTGCCAGCAGTTCGGGAAATTCACCCCTCCACTTT	CASSSGNSPLHF
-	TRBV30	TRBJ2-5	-	TGTGCCTGGAGTCCTAGACCTGAGACCCGGTACTTC	CAWSPRPETRYF
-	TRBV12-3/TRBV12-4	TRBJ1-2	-	TGTGCCAGCAGTTTGGGGGAATTTAACTATGGCTACACCTTC	CASSLGEFNYGYTF
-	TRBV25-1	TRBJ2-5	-	TGTGCCAGCAGTGAACTTCTAGGGGAGGCCCAAGAGACCCAGTACTTC	CASSELLGEAQETQYF
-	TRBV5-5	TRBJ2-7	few	TGTGCCAGCAGCTTGGTGTGGACAGTAGCCGAGCAGTACTTC	CASSLVWTVAEQYF
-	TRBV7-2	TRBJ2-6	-	TGTGCCAGCAGCACCCTTTCTGGGGCCAACGTCCTGACTTTC	CASSTLSGANVLTF
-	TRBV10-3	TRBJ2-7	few	TGTGCCATCAGTGGGAAAACAGGGAATACCTACGAGCAGTACTTC	CAISGKTGNTYEQYF
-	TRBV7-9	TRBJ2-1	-	TGTGCCAGCAGCTTAAATCTACGGGGACCCTACAATGAGCAGTTCTTC	CASSLNLRGPYNEQFF
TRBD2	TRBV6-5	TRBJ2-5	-	TGTGCCAGCAGTTCGACAGCGGGGGGCGGAGAGACCCAGTACTTC	CASSSTAGGGETQYF
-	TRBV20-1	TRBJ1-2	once	TGCAGTGCTAGAGTACCGGGGTACATCAACTATGGCTACACCTTC	CSARVPGYINYGYTF